These 13 T cell receptor beta chains share one sample of origin, sequenced in a study of lymphopenia after photon versus proton radiotherapy. Measured with immunoSEQ multiplex PCR; TCRdb has only the in-frame clones, and not every one. The sample has around 70,000 clones, around 90% seen once. Sequencing used peripheral blood, obtained from a patient treated with photon-based radiotherapy. These receptor sequences come from a woman between 40 and 55 years old with cholangiocarcinoma.

V gene TRBV30 combines with J gene TRBJ1-1, with TRBD1 identical over 7 bases. The CDR3 runs 14 residues. V lost 5 bases, J lost 7 bases, and 13 bases stayed unmatched. CDR1 GTSNPN and CDR2 SVGIG come from the germline V gene (reference sequence). CDR3: CAWGVQGQGGEAFF. The CDR3 DNA reads TGTGCCTGGGGAGTTCAAGGTCAGGGGGGTGAAGCTTTCTTT.

V is TRBV19 and J is TRBJ2-7; 7 nucleotides line up with TRBD1. Germline CDR1 and CDR2: LNHDA and SQIVND (reference sequence). The CDR3 totals 13 residues. The V gene end was trimmed by 5 bases and the J gene end by 5 bases; junction bases not matched to a gene: 6. The CDR3 protein is CASSLRGQDEQYF. DNA for the CDR3: TGTGCCAGTAGTCTCCGAGGACAGGACGAGCAGTACTTC. Complete variable domain (other parts from reference TRBV19 and TRBJ2-7): DGGITQSPKYLFRKEGQNVTLSCEQNLNHDAMYWYRQDPGQGLRLIYYSQIVNDFQKGDIAEGYSVSREKKESFPLTVTSAQKNPTAFYLCASSLRGQDEQYFGPGTRLTVT.

J is TRBJ2-7 and V is TRBV30; TRBD1 might be the D (5 bases). V gave up 3 bases and J gave up 0 bases, with 6 bases separating them. Germline CDR1 and CDR2: GTSNPN and SVGIG (reference sequence). The CDR3 covers 12 residues. The CDR3 loop is CAWSRDSYEQYF. The CDR3 nucleotides read TGTGCCTGGAGCAGGGACTCCTACGAGCAGTACTTC.

The V gene is TRBV5-1, the J gene TRBJ1-1; TRBD1 might be the D (5 bases). The CDR3 is 14 residues long. Germline V gene data show CDR1 as SGHRS and CDR2 as YFSETQ. The V gene lost 0 bases and the J gene lost 4 bases, with 10 bases spanning the gap. CDR3 sequence reads: CASSLVTGGTEAFF. Here the CDR3 DNA reads TGCGCCAGCAGCTTGGTTACCGGGGGCACTGAAGCTTTCTTT.

V is TRBV19 and J is TRBJ2-6; unclear D gene. The ends were cut back, 7 bases at V and 2 bases at J, with 9 bases in the middle. This CDR3 has 14 amino acids. Germline CDR1 LNHDA, CDR2 SQIVND (reference sequence). For the CDR3, the DNA is TGTGCCAGTAATGGTTTCCCTGGGGCCAACGTCCTGACTTTC. Its protein is CASNGFPGANVLTF.

The chain combines TRBV27 with TRBJ2-1; D tentatively reads TRBD1 or TRBD2 (5 bases each). CDR1 and CDR2 from the germline V gene are MNHEY and SMNVEV (reference sequence). V was cut by 3 bases and J by 10 bases, with 10 bases left in between. The CDR3 totals 12 residues. The CDR3 DNA reads as TGTGCCAGCAGTTTTGCCGGGGCCGAGCAGTTCTTC. This encodes CASSFAGAEQFF.

This chain links TRBV4-1 with TRBJ2-5, with D tentatively TRBD2 (5 bases). This CDR3 is 17 amino acids long. CDR1 is MGHRA and CDR2 is YSYEKL in the germline V gene. V lost 5 bases and J lost 2, with 21 bases in between. The CDR3 loop reads CASSSESRGLSQETQYF. The CDR3 DNA sequence: TGCGCCAGCAGCTCCGAATCCCGGGGTTTGTCACAAGAGACCCAGTACTTC.

About this clone itself: One end of the junction varies from germline; a read error may be responsible. The CDR3 is CASSLVAGQTWGAFF. CDR3 in DNA: TGTGCCAGCAGCTTGGTGGCGGGACAGACCTGGGGTGCTTTCTTT. The J gene is TRBJ1-1, the V gene TRBV5-3; 7 nucleotides line up with TRBD1. TRBV5-3 is flagged as an ORF with uncertain function. The CDR3 is made up of 15 amino acids.

The genes are TRBV5-4 and TRBJ2-6; 8 bases match TRBD1. The CDR3 covers 15 residues. Per germline, CDR1 SGHNT and CDR2 YYREEE (reference sequence). With 5 bases clipped from V and 3 bases from J, the junction kept 4 bases outside the gene matches. CDR3 in amino acids: CASRADRGGANVLTF. CDR3 in DNA: TGTGCCAGCAGGGCTGACAGGGGTGGGGCCAACGTCCTGACTTTC.

The chain employs TRBV6-5 and TRBJ1-2, with D perhaps matching TRBD1 (6 bases). The CDR3 contains 14 residues. Germline V gives CDR1 MNHEY, CDR2 SVGAGI. Trimming left V 6 bases short and J 4 bases short, with 15 bases between. CDR3 bases: TGTGCCAGCAGCGCGGACAGAGACCCCTATGGCTACACCTTC. Its translation: CASSADRDPYGYTF.

This sequence joins TRBV20-1 and TRBJ1-2; D not certain. This CDR3 contains 9 residues. Trimming pared 6 bases from V and 8 bases from J, leaving 7 bases between. Looked up from germline, CDR1 is DFQATT and CDR2 is SNEGSKA (reference sequence). CDR3 in amino acids: CSALQGYTF. As DNA, the CDR3 is TGCAGTGCGCTACAGGGCTACACCTTC.

The V call is TRBV27, the J call TRBJ1-1, with D possibly TRBD1 on 6 matching bases. V shed 7 bases and J shed 0 bases, with 12 bases lying between them. CDR1 and CDR2 from the germline V gene are MNHEY and SMNVEV (reference sequence). This CDR3 is built from 14 residues. CDR3 DNA: TGTGCCAGCAAGACAGGAGGTCTGAACACTGAAGCTTTCTTT. It specifies CASKTGGLNTEAFF.

This rearrangement joins TRBV7-9 to TRBJ1-4; TRBD1 agrees at 8 bases. Trimming at V came to 4 bases and at J to 8 bases, leaving 9 bases not matched to a gene. The CDR3 has 15 residues. Germline-derived CDR1 and CDR2 are SEHNR and FQNEAQ (reference sequence). CDR3 nucleotide sequence: TGTGCCAGCAGCTACAGGACAGGGATCGAAGAAAAACTGTTTTTT. It translates to CASSYRTGIEEKLFF. Full variable domain (remainder filled in from reference TRBV7-9 and TRBJ1-4): DTGVSQNPRHKITKRGQNVTFRCDPISEHNRLYWYRQTLGQGPEFLTYFQNEAQLEKSRLLSDRFSAERPKGSFSTLEIQRTEQGDSAMYLCASSYRTGIEEKLFFGSGTQLSVL.